This T cell receptor beta chain was sequenced in a study of T cell responses to AZD1222 COVID-19 vaccine. The assay was immunoSEQ multiplex PCR, and TCRdb's table has in-frame clones only and misses some. The table lists tens of thousands of clones, around 82% of them singletons. Germline V gives CDR1 SEHNR, CDR2 FQNEAQ (reference sequence). This CDR3 region has 12 residues. The V end lost 2 bases, the J end lost 5 bases, and 7 bases lay between the germline ends. This receptor was obtained from an adult who received the AZD1222 COVID-19 vaccine. Material: peripheral blood, obtained 28 days after the second AZD1222 dose. J is TRBJ2-7 and V is TRBV7-9; no clear D. DNA for the CDR3: TGTGCCAGCAGCTTACGGGTAGACGAGCAGTACTTC. Encoded protein: CASSLRVDEQYF.